A selection of T cell receptor beta chains follows, all from one sample in a study of T cells in localized non-small cell lung cancer. Using immunoSEQ multiplex PCR, the repertoire was profiled, and TCRdb retains in-frame clones only, with some absent. The table records roughly 38,000 clones, approximately 86% of them present only once. Material: peripheral blood, obtained before any cancer treatment. Receptor source: a woman aged 18-49 years with stage III lung adenocarcinoma. Both conserved end residues are part of each CDR3. D genes are given only for firm matches. Not all rows give a size; the values are once, few, many and, for expanded clones, a class.

V gene	D gene	clone size	J gene	CDR3 DNA	CDR3 protein
TRBV5-4	TRBD1	once	TRBJ1-5	TGTGCCAGCAGCACGTGGACAGGAGGAGGCCTTCATCAGCCCCAGCATTTT	CASSTWTGGGLHQPQHF
TRBV7-8	TRBD1	NA	TRBJ1-6	TGTGCCAGCAGCCCCAGGACAGGGGAAAATTCACCCCTCCACTTT	CASSPRTGENSPLHF
TRBV6-4	TRBD2	NA	TRBJ2-1	TGTGCCAGCAGTCTTAGCGGGGGGGCCGTCTACAATGAGCAGTTCTTC	CASSLSGGAVYNEQFF
TRBV6-5	TRBD1	NA	TRBJ2-1	TGTGCCAGCAGTCAGACCGGGACAGGGGCGGGTGAGCAGTTCTTC	CASSQTGTGAGEQFF
TRBV19	NA	NA	TRBJ2-5	TGTGCCAGTAGTTCGGAGAGCGGAACGGGAACCCAGTACTTC	CASSSESGTGTQYF
TRBV11-2	NA	NA	TRBJ2-7	TGTGCCAGCAGCCTCCCCAGTGGGTACGAGCAGTACTTC	CASSLPSGYEQYF
TRBV9	NA	NA	TRBJ2-2	TGTGCCAGCAGCGTAGCGGGGTCGGTCACCGGGGAGCTGTTTTTT	CASSVAGSVTGELFF
TRBV5-1	TRBD2	NA	TRBJ2-1	TGCGCCAGCAGCTTGAGCGGGGGGGCGCTGGGCAATGAGCAGTTCTTC	CASSLSGGALGNEQFF
TRBV2	TRBD1	NA	TRBJ1-1	TGTGCCAGCAGCGGGGACAGGGCCACTGAAGCTTTCTTT	CASSGDRATEAFF
TRBV5-1	NA	NA	TRBJ2-6	TGCGCCAGCAGCTTGGTGTCGGATGGGGCCAACGTCCTGACTTTC	CASSLVSDGANVLTF
TRBV5-1	NA	NA	TRBJ2-2	TGCGCCAGCAGCTTGGGACTCATGGCCGGGACGAACACCGGGGAGCTGTTTTTT	CASSLGLMAGTNTGELFF
TRBV2	TRBD2	NA	TRBJ2-7	TGTGCCAGCAGTGCAAGCGGGGGGCCCTACGAGCAGTACTTC	CASSASGGPYEQYF
TRBV5-6	NA	NA	TRBJ1-1	TGTGCCAGCAGCTTGGAGTCCTTTGAAGCTTTCTTT	CASSLESFEAFF
TRBV29-1	TRBD1	NA	TRBJ1-1	TGCAGCGTTGTTACTACGGACAGGGTTGAAGCTTTCTTT	CSVVTTDRVEAFF
TRBV15	TRBD1	NA	TRBJ1-5	TGTGCCACCAGCAGAGGGGGACAGGTCAATCAGCCCCAGCATTTT	CATSRGGQVNQPQHF